A single sample gave rise to the 31 T cell receptor beta chains below, sequenced in a study of CD8+ T cells in alopecia areata. Treatment reported: oral pan-JAK inhibitor, 5-10 mg twice daily. Extracted from the samples, RNA was reverse transcribed into cDNA to serve as the sequencing template. Here immunoSEQ multiplex PCR was the method, and the copy in TCRdb shows in-frame clones only, minus some. Among approximately 210,000 clones listed, 50% to 70% were seen once. The material sequenced was CD4+ T cells sorted from blood, taken at approximately week 49, from a patient treated with tofacitinib. The receptors were gathered from a human donor with alopecia areata.

The V call is TRBV5-1, the J call TRBJ2-3; TRBD1 agrees at 7 bases. Germline V gene sequence: CDR1 SGHRS, CDR2 YFSETQ. The CDR3 covers 15 residues. Losses at the gene ends were 3 bases for V and 2 bases for J; bases not matched to a gene: 6. The CDR3 here is CASSSGTAATDTQYF. CDR3 DNA sequence: TGCGCCAGCAGCTCTGGGACAGCTGCCACAGATACGCAGTATTTT.

This clone has just a few counts. The chain carries TRBV7-2 and TRBJ2-7, with D possibly being TRBD1 or TRBD2 (5 bases each). This CDR3 has 15 amino acids. Per germline, CDR1 SGHTA and CDR2 FQGNSA. Between the trimmed V and J ends, which lost 6 bases and 4 bases, there was a span of 19 bases. CDR3 residues: CASSYPIRDPYEQYF. In nucleotides, the CDR3 is TGTGCCAGCAGTTACCCTATCCGGGACCCGTACGAGCAGTACTTC. The variable domain in full, completed from reference TRBV7-2 and TRBJ2-7, reads GAGVSQSPSNKVTEKGKDVELRCDPISGHTALYWYRQSLGQGLEFLIYFQGNSAPDKSGLPSDRFSAERTGGSVSTLTIQRTQQEDSAVYLCASSYPIRDPYEQYFGPGTRLTVT.

The chain recombines TRBV29-1 with TRBJ2-1; 9 bases match TRBD2. Germline V gene data show CDR1 as SQVTM and CDR2 as ANQGSEA. The CDR3 loop spans 14 amino acids. J lost 9 bases, V lost 6 bases, and 12 bases had no gene match. The CDR3 nucleotides read TGCAGCGTCCGAAATTCGGGACTAGCCTCTGAGCAGTTCTTC. It encodes CSVRNSGLASEQFF.

This clone was seen only once. The CDR3 DNA reads as TGTGCCAGCAGCGCAACGGGGGGGATACAGTACAGTGACTATGGCTACACCTTC. Translated: CASSATGGIQYSDYGYTF. This chain links TRBV7-2 with TRBJ1-2; TRBD1 might be the D (5 bases). The CDR3 has 18 amino acids. From germline, CDR1 is SGHTA and CDR2 FQGNSA. V was cut by 5 bases and J by 3 bases, with 25 bases left in between.

In this sample, this clone turned up a few times. The chain is built from TRBV18 and TRBJ1-1; weak D call: TRBD1 (5 bases). V was trimmed by 1 base and J by 0 bases, leaving 6 bases between them. The length of the CDR3 is 14 residues. The germline V gene encodes CDR1 KGHSH and CDR2 LQKENI. As DNA, the CDR3 is TGTGCCAGCTCACCACAGGGGATGAACACTGAAGCTTTCTTT. Translating gives CASSPQGMNTEAFF.

The V and J genes are TRBV2 and TRBJ2-5; unclear D gene. The CDR3 totals 11 residues. Per germline, CDR1 SNHLY and CDR2 FYNNEI. The ends were cut back, 10 bases at V and 5 bases at J, with 11 bases in the middle. CDR3 loop: CATLSRETQYF. CDR3 nucleotide sequence: TGTGCCACCCTGAGTAGGGAGACCCAGTACTTC. The whole variable domain, filled in from reference TRBV2 and TRBJ2-5, reads EPEVTQTPSHQVTQMGQEVILRCVPISNHLYFYWYRQILGQKVEFLVSFYNNEISEKSEIFDDQFSVERPDGSNFTLKIRSTKLEDSAMYFCATLSRETQYFGPGTRLLVL.

The chain joins TRBV9 to TRBJ2-1; 8 nucleotides line up with TRBD2. The J segment lost 7 bases and the V segment lost 2 bases, leaving 5 bases of the junction unmatched. Germline CDR1 reads SGDLS; CDR2 reads YYNGEE. The CDR3 consists of 14 residues. CDR3 nucleotide sequence: TGTGCCAGCAGCGTTGGCGGGGGGCAAAATGAGCAGTTCTTC. It is translated as CASSVGGGQNEQFF.

The chain is built from TRBV9 and TRBJ2-1; no definite D call. This CDR3 is 12 amino acids long. V lost 0 bases and J 12 bases, leaving 10 bases between the germline ends. The germline CDR1 and CDR2 sequences are SGDLS and YYNGEE. CDR3 sequence (DNA): TGTGCCAGCAGCGTAGGGTCCAAGGGGCAGTTCTTC. Its protein product is CASSVGSKGQFF.

This chain connects TRBV11-3 to TRBJ1-2; D unclear. This CDR3 is 12 amino acids long. CDR1 is SGHNT and CDR2 is YENEEA in the germline V gene. Deletions cut 1 base from V and 5 bases from J, with 5 bases between. CDR3 protein: CASSLAGYGYTF. DNA of the CDR3: TGTGCCAGCAGCTTAGCTGGGTATGGCTACACCTTC.

The rearrangement uses TRBV7-2 and TRBJ1-2; D remains ambiguous. V lost 2 bases, J lost 8 bases, and 9 bases lay in between. Germline loops: CDR1 SGHTA, CDR2 FQGNSA. The CDR3 covers 12 residues. CDR3: CASSLRQNGYTF. In DNA, the CDR3 is TGTGCCAGCAGCTTAAGACAAAACGGCTACACCTTC. Full variable domain (missing parts from reference TRBV7-2 and TRBJ1-2): GAGVSQSPSNKVTEKGKDVELRCDPISGHTALYWYRQSLGQGLEFLIYFQGNSAPDKSGLPSDRFSAERTGGSVSTLTIQRTQQEDSAVYLCASSLRQNGYTFGSGTRLTVV.

V and J are TRBV7-6 and TRBJ2-1; tentative D call: TRBD2 (6 bases). The CDR3 totals 15 residues. Deletions cut 2 bases from V and 6 bases from J, with 14 bases between. Germline-derived CDR1 and CDR2 are SGHVS and FNYEAQ. CDR3 bases: TGTGCCAGCAGCTTATGGGCAGCGGGCCTCAATGAGCAGTTCTTC. Encoded protein: CASSLWAAGLNEQFF.

This chain uses TRBV7-2 with TRBJ1-1; weak D call: TRBD1 (5 bases). Deletions cut 3 bases from V and 1 base from J, with 9 bases between. The CDR3 sequence is 14 residues long. CDR1 SGHTA and CDR2 FQGNSA come from the germline V gene. CDR3 nucleotide sequence: TGTGCCAGCAGCTTTCAGGGTGCGAACACTGAAGCTTTCTTT. It translates to CASSFQGANTEAFF.

This clone came up a few times. The genes are TRBV30 and TRBJ2-1, with unresolved D. The CDR3 length is 12 residues. Trimming removed 1 base from V and 9 bases from J, with 10 bases in between. Germline assignment: CDR1 GTSNPN and CDR2 SVGIG (reference sequence). CDR3 in DNA: TGTGCCTGGAGTGGAAGGCTTGGTGAGCAGTTCTTC. This gives the protein CAWSGRLGEQFF. Full variable domain (missing parts from reference TRBV30 and TRBJ2-1): SQTIHQWPATLVQPVGSPLSLECTVEGTSNPNLYWYRQAAGRGLQLLFYSVGIGQISSEVPQNLSASRPQDRQFILSSKKLLLSDSGFYLCAWSGRLGEQFFGPGTRLTVL.

The rearrangement uses TRBV29-1 and TRBJ1-1, with 7 positions matching TRBD1. The CDR3 is 13 residues long. Germline CDR1 SQVTM, CDR2 ANQGSEA. V lost 6 bases and J lost 4; bases outside the gene matches: 8. CDR3 in DNA: TGCAGCGTCCAGACAGGGTCGAGCACTGAAGCTTTCTTT. Protein sequence: CSVQTGSSTEAFF.

The chain uses TRBV2 and TRBJ2-7, with D unclear. CDR1 is SNHLY, CDR2 FYNNEI, per germline. There are 15 residues in the CDR3. With 1 base removed from V and 0 bases from J, the gap between germline ends came to 10 bases. CDR3: CASSEGHLSSYEQYF. Written as DNA, the CDR3 is TGTGCCAGCAGTGAAGGGCACCTTAGCTCCTACGAGCAGTACTTC. Looking up the rest from reference TRBV2 and TRBJ2-7 gives the full variable domain: EPEVTQTPSHQVTQMGQEVILRCVPISNHLYFYWYRQILGQKVEFLVSFYNNEISEKSEIFDDQFSVERPDGSNFTLKIRSTKLEDSAMYFCASSEGHLSSYEQYFGPGTRLTVT.

This chain uses TRBV5-1 with TRBJ2-2; D unresolved. Germline V lookup: CDR1 SGHRS, CDR2 YFSETQ. CDR3 length: 15 residues. Deletions cut 4 bases from V and 2 bases from J, with 12 bases between. The CDR3 nucleotides read TGCGCCAGCAGCCACTTAGACACCAACACCGGGGAGCTGTTTTTT. This sequence encodes CASSHLDTNTGELFF.

This chain joins TRBV5-1 and TRBJ1-1, with 7 bases matching TRBD1. This CDR3 is built from 15 residues. V shed 3 bases and J 6 bases; nucleotides not matched to a gene: 11. Germline CDR1 reads SGHRS; CDR2 reads YFSETQ. The CDR3 DNA reads TGCGCCAGCAGCTCTGGATCGACAGGGTCGGCTGAAGCTTTCTTT. Its protein is CASSSGSTGSAEAFF. Full variable domain (missing parts from reference TRBV5-1 and TRBJ1-1): KAGVTQTPRYLIKTRGQQVTLSCSPISGHRSVSWYQQTPGQGLQFLFEYFSETQRNKGNFPGRFSGRQFSNSRSEMNVSTLELGDSALYLCASSSGSTGSAEAFFGQGTRLTVV.

The chain joins TRBV6-5 to TRBJ2-2, with a possible D match to TRBD1 (5 bases). This CDR3 comprises 13 residues. Trimming took off 4 bases at V and 5 bases at J, with 8 bases between the two ends. In germline, CDR1 is MNHEY, CDR2 SVGAGI. This CDR3 reads CASSSRATGELFF. In DNA, the CDR3 is TGTGCCAGCAGTTCCAGGGCGACCGGGGAGCTGTTTTTT.

The rearrangement links TRBV4-3 to TRBJ1-2; D unresolved. Trimming took 1 base from V and 8 from J, leaving 8 bases between them. Germline assignment: CDR1 LGHNA and CDR2 YSLEER. The CDR3 contains 12 residues. The CDR3 here is CASSQGNRGYTF. The CDR3, as DNA: TGCGCCAGCAGCCAAGGGAATCGAGGCTACACCTTC.

V is TRBV10-3 and J is TRBJ2-7; tentatively, D is TRBD1 or TRBD2 (5 bases each). Per the germline V gene, CDR1 is ENHRY and CDR2 is SYGVKD. The V end was cut by 4 bases, the J end by 1 base, with 8 bases between. The CDR3 covers 13 residues. The CDR3 sequence: CAISGGLSYEQYF. The CDR3 bases are TGTGCCATCAGTGGGGGGTTGTCCTACGAGCAGTACTTC.

The V call is TRBV25-1, the J call TRBJ2-1; TRBD1 matches 12 bases. The V segment lost 6 bases and the J segment 7 bases; nucleotides outside the gene matches: 4. CDR1 is MGHDK and CDR2 is SYGVNS in the germline V gene. This CDR3 region has 14 residues. CDR3 nucleotides: TGTGCCAGCAGGAGGGGACAGGGGGCAAATGAGCAGTTCTTC. Translated, it gives CASRRGQGANEQFF.

The chain uses TRBV30 and TRBJ2-5; 13 bases map to TRBD2. Losses at the gene ends were 3 bases for V and 7 bases for J; bases not matched to a gene: 5. Germline CDR1 is GTSNPN and CDR2 is SVGIG (reference sequence). The CDR3 runs 14 residues. CDR3 region: CAWRLAGGRGTQYF. The CDR3 bases are TGTGCCTGGAGACTAGCGGGGGGGCGCGGGACCCAGTACTTC.

Remarks on this clone: Germline and junction disagree at one end, which may indicate a read error. The chain combines TRBV11-2 with TRBJ2-5; 7 nucleotides match TRBD1. Germline-derived CDR1 and CDR2 are SGHAT and FQNNGV. The CDR3 extends over 16 amino acids. The CDR3 sequence: CASSPVRGTVQETQYF. The CDR3 DNA reads TGCGCCAGCAGCCCAGTAAGGGGGACAGTACAAGAGACCCAGTACTTC.

The gene calls are TRBV7-2 and TRBJ2-3; D is unresolved. The V end was cut by 6 bases, the J end by 13 bases, with 20 bases between. Germline values: CDR1 SGHTA, CDR2 FQGNSA. The CDR3 has 13 residues. The CDR3 protein is CASRFSPATWEYF. In nucleotides, the CDR3 is TGTGCCAGCAGGTTCTCTCCGGCGACATGGGAGTATTTT.

The chain joins TRBV29-1 to TRBJ1-4; TRBD1 is a possible D gene (5 bases). There are 16 residues in the CDR3. V gave up 7 bases and J gave up 8 bases, with 26 bases separating them. The germline CDR1 and CDR2 sequences are SQVTM and ANQGSEA. The CDR3 nucleotides are TGCAGCGCAGTCACAACGGACAAAGCGATCTCGGAAAAACTGTTTTTT. Protein: CSAVTTDKAISEKLFF.

This CDR3 reads CASSSGQGEAFF. As DNA, the CDR3 is TGTGCCAGCAGTTCGGGACAGGGGGAGGCTTTCTTT. The chain recombines TRBV27 with TRBJ1-1; TRBD1 matches at 11 bases. The CDR3 is 12 amino acids. V lost 4 bases to trimming and J lost 11 bases; unmatched junction nucleotides: 3. Looked up from germline, CDR1 is MNHEY and CDR2 is SMNVEV (reference sequence).

CDR3 loop: CASSFGQEETQYF. For the CDR3, the DNA is TGTGCCAGCAGCTTCGGACAGGAAGAGACCCAGTACTTC. The chain uses TRBV13 and TRBJ2-5, with 7 positions matching TRBD1. With V trimmed by 3 bases and J by 3 bases, 1 base remained unmatched. The germline V gene encodes CDR1 PRHDT and CDR2 FYEKMQ (reference sequence). The CDR3 extends over 13 amino acids.

The chain carries TRBV28 and TRBJ1-2; D gene ambiguous. CDR1 is MDHEN and CDR2 is SYDVKM in the germline V gene. The CDR3 length is 13 residues. V lost 1 base to trimming and J lost 2 bases, with 5 bases between them. DNA for the CDR3: TGTGCCAGCAGTTTATCAGGCAACTATGGCTACACCTTC. Its translation is CASSLSGNYGYTF.

This clone was seen a single time. The chain joins TRBV29-1 to TRBJ1-2, with D possibly being TRBD1 (6 bases). Germline assignment: CDR1 SQVTM and CDR2 ANQGSEA. Between the trimmed V and J ends, which lost 1 base and 3 bases, there was a span of 6 bases. CDR3 size: 12 residues. CDR3: CSVEAGDYGYTF. The DNA of the CDR3 is TGCAGCGTTGAAGCAGGGGACTATGGCTACACCTTC. The whole variable domain, filled in from reference TRBV29-1 and TRBJ1-2, reads SAVISQKPSRDICQRGTSLTIQCQVDSQVTMMFWYRQQPGQSLTLIATANQGSEATYESGFVIDKFPISRPNLTFSTLTVSNMSPEDSSIYLCSVEAGDYGYTFGSGTRLTVV.

This clone was counted only a few times. V is TRBV29-1 and J is TRBJ2-7, with 8 bases fitting TRBD1. CDR3 length: 14 residues. CDR1 SQVTM and CDR2 ANQGSEA come from the germline V gene. Trimming cost V 4 bases and J 7 bases; bases outside gene matches: 12. The CDR3 loop reads CSVGATGATREQYF. The CDR3 DNA is TGCAGCGTTGGGGCGACAGGGGCAACGAGAGAGCAGTACTTC.

The chain couples TRBV7-9 to TRBJ2-1; D perhaps matches TRBD1 (7 bases). V lost 1 base, J lost 10 bases, and 14 bases lay in between. The CDR3 runs 14 residues. The germline V gene encodes CDR1 SEHNR and CDR2 FQNEAQ (reference sequence). In DNA form, the CDR3 reads TGTGCCAGCAGCTTAGTGGAGGGGGCGGCGGAGCAGTTCTTC. This sequence encodes CASSLVEGAAEQFF.